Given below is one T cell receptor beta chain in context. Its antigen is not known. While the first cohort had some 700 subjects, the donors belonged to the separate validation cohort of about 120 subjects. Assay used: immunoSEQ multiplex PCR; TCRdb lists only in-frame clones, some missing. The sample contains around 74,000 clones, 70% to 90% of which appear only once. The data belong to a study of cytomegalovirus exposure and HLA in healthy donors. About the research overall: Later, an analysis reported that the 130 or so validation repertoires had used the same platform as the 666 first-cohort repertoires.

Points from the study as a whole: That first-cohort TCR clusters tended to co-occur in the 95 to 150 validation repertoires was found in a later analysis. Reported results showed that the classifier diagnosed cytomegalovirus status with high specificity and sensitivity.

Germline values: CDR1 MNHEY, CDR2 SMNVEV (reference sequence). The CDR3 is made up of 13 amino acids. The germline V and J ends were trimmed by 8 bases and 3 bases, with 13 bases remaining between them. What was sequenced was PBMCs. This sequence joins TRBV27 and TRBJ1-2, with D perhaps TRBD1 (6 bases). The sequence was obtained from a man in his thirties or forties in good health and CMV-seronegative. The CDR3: CASANRADYGYTF. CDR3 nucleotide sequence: TGTGCCAGCGCAAACAGGGCTGACTATGGCTACACCTTC.